The 7 T cell receptor beta chains presented below share a single source sample, sequenced in a study of blood T cell repertoires in COVID-19. Produced via immunoSEQ multiplex PCR; TCRdb's table is partial and in-frame only. The data show hundreds of thousands of clones, about 88% seen once. Sample: PBMCs or T cells enriched from blood (not recorded which). The source of these receptors is a woman in her forties who had recovered from COVID-19.

The rearrangement links TRBV7-9 to TRBJ2-7, with unresolved D. The CDR3 totals 14 residues. The germline V gene encodes CDR1 SEHNR and CDR2 FQNEAQ (reference sequence). Trimming removed 5 bases from V and 3 bases from J, with 14 bases in between. CDR3 residues: CASSVIPEDYEQYF. In DNA form, the CDR3 reads TGTGCCAGCAGCGTAATCCCTGAGGACTACGAGCAGTACTTC.

The genes are TRBV13 and TRBJ2-5; D gene unclear. This CDR3 comprises 11 residues. Germline-derived CDR1 and CDR2 are PRHDT and FYEKMQ (reference sequence). The V gene lost 6 bases and the J gene lost 5 bases, with 7 bases spanning the gap. The CDR3 DNA reads as TGTGCCAGCAGTTTCATGGAGACCCAGTACTTC. Translating gives CASSFMETQYF. The full variable domain, its missing parts supplied by reference TRBV13 and TRBJ2-5, is AAGVIQSPRHLIKEKRETATLKCYPIPRHDTVYWYQQGPGQDPQFLISFYEKMQSDKGSIPDRFSAQQFSDYHSELNMSSLELGDSALYFCASSFMETQYFGPGTRLLVL.

The chain uses TRBV18 and TRBJ2-7, with 8 bases fitting TRBD2. The CDR3 is 15 amino acids. Trimming at V came to 3 bases and at J to 1 base, leaving 5 bases not matched to a gene. Germline V gene data show CDR1 as KGHSH and CDR2 as LQKENI. The CDR3 loop is CASSPYSGKSYEQYF. DNA for the CDR3: TGTGCCAGCTCACCTTATAGCGGGAAATCCTACGAGCAGTACTTC.

The chain links TRBV3-1 (or the pseudogene TRBV3-2) to TRBJ2-1, with D maybe TRBD2 (6 bases). Germline CDR1 LGHDT, CDR2 YNNKEL (reference sequence). With 1 base removed from V and 0 bases from J, the gap between germline ends came to 16 bases. The CDR3 has 18 residues. The CDR3 DNA reads as TGTGCCAGCAGCCAAGTGCAGGGCGCGGGAAGCTCCTACAATGAGCAGTTCTTC. Its translation is CASSQVQGAGSSYNEQFF.

This chain uses TRBV19 with TRBJ2-1; tentative D call: TRBD2 (6 bases). V lost 7 bases to trimming and J lost 2 bases, with 18 bases between them. This CDR3 has 16 residues. The germline V gene encodes CDR1 LNHDA and CDR2 SQIVND (reference sequence). DNA of the CDR3: TGTGCCAGTAACCACCTAGGGGAGGACCCCTACAATGAGCAGTTCTTC. This gives the protein CASNHLGEDPYNEQFF.

The rearrangement uses TRBV10-3 and TRBJ1-4, with D perhaps TRBD1 (6 bases). The germline V gene encodes CDR1 ENHRY and CDR2 SYGVKD. The CDR3 consists of 14 residues. The V end lost 7 bases, the J end lost 0 bases, and 9 bases lay between the germline ends. The DNA for the CDR3 is TGTGCCATCAAGGGGGAAACAACTAATGAAAAACTGTTTTTT. Protein product: CAIKGETTNEKLFF.

V usage is TRBV11-3 and J usage is TRBJ2-7, with 7 bases fitting TRBD1. This CDR3 spans 14 amino acids. The V gene end was trimmed by 3 bases and the J gene end by 3 bases; junction bases not matched to a gene: 5. Germline loops: CDR1 SGHNT, CDR2 YENEEA. The CDR3 nucleotides are TGTGCCAGCAGCTTCCAGGGGGTGGGCTACGAGCAGTACTTC. Protein: CASSFQGVGYEQYF. Full variable domain (missing parts from reference TRBV11-3 and TRBJ2-7): EAGVVQSPRYKIIEKKQPVAFWCNPISGHNTLYWYLQNLGQGPELLIRYENEEAVDDSQLPKDRFSAERLKGVDSTLKIQPAELGDSAVYLCASSFQGVGYEQYFGPGTRLTVT.